These 7 T cell receptor beta chains share one sample of origin, sequenced in a study of blood T cell repertoires in COVID-19. Assay: immunoSEQ multiplex PCR; the TCRdb copy retains only in-frame clones and omits some. Of some 340,000 clones in the sample, approximately 89% were seen once. Sample: PBMCs or T cells enriched from blood (not recorded which). The origin of the receptors is a woman aged 30 to 39 who had recovered from COVID-19.

The chain couples TRBV10-1 to TRBJ2-1; the D gene is possibly TRBD2 (5 bases). Germline assignment: CDR1 WNHNN and CDR2 SYGVQD (reference sequence). CDR3 length: 16 residues. V dropped 8 bases and J dropped 0 bases, with 17 bases sitting between them. The CDR3 nucleotides read TGCGCCAGCGACCCGATTGGAGCGGACTCCTACAATGAGCAGTTCTTC. Its translation: CASDPIGADSYNEQFF.

This rearrangement joins TRBV4-3 to TRBJ2-3; 7 bases match TRBD1. The germline V gene has CDR1 LGHNA and CDR2 YSLEER. The CDR3 contains 18 residues. After removal of 0 bases from V and 0 bases from J, the junction contained 9 bases not matched to a gene. This CDR3 is CASSQDDRASHSTDTQYF. In DNA form, the CDR3 reads TGCGCCAGCAGCCAAGATGACAGGGCTTCGCACAGCACAGATACGCAGTATTTT.

The rearrangement joins TRBV19 to TRBJ1-5; D gene uncertain. The CDR3 extends over 13 amino acids. The germline gives CDR1 LNHDA, CDR2 SQIVND (reference sequence). Trimming stripped 10 bases from V and 9 bases from J, with 19 bases between. The CDR3: CATAGVTTSPQHF. CDR3 sequence (DNA): TGTGCCACAGCCGGGGTCACCACATCGCCCCAGCATTTT.

The sample holds one count of this clone. V and J are TRBV19 and TRBJ1-4; D ambiguous. The CDR3 extends over 14 amino acids. V was shortened by 3 bases and J by 0 bases, with 5 bases between the two germline ends. CDR1 LNHDA and CDR2 SQIVND come from the germline V gene (reference sequence). This chain's CDR3 is CASSIGPTNEKLFF. The CDR3 nucleotides read TGTGCCAGTAGTATTGGCCCAACTAATGAAAAACTGTTTTTT.

The V call is TRBV5-4, the J call TRBJ2-2, with 8 positions matching TRBD2. Germline trimming cut 4 bases from V and 1 base from J; bases unmatched to any gene: 9. CDR1 and CDR2 (germline): SGHNT, YYREEE (reference sequence). This CDR3 has 17 amino acids. In DNA form, the CDR3 reads TGTGCCAGCAGCCCGAACAGCGGGGGCCGGAACACCGGGGAGCTGTTTTTT. It is translated as CASSPNSGGRNTGELFF.

The chain couples TRBV5-4 to TRBJ1-1, with TRBD1 matching over 8 bases. Trimming cost V 7 bases and J 5 bases; bases outside gene matches: 7. This CDR3 contains 13 residues. Looked up from germline, CDR1 is SGHNT and CDR2 is YYREEE (reference sequence). In nucleotides, the CDR3 is TGTGCCAGCGGACAGGGAGGAGGAACTGAAGCTTTCTTT. This translates into CASGQGGGTEAFF.

The V and J genes are TRBV5-1 and TRBJ2-3; tentatively, D is TRBD2 (6 bases). The V gene's germline CDR1 is SGHRS and CDR2 YFSETQ. This CDR3 contains 18 residues. The V gene lost 4 bases and the J gene lost 0 bases, with 21 bases spanning the gap. The CDR3 sequence is CASSGTGGITSSTDTQYF. For the CDR3, the DNA is TGCGCCAGCAGCGGGACTGGCGGGATAACCTCTAGCACAGATACGCAGTATTTT.